This TCR beta chain was captured in a study of blood T cell repertoires in COVID-19. On the study more broadly: Donors in the United States, Italy and Spain gave samples during acute or convalescent COVID-19. PBMCs, B-cell-depleted T cells, or T cells were the source of the cDNA or gDNA that made up the material.

This CDR3 has 19 residues. Germline assignment: CDR1 WSHSY and CDR2 SAAADI. The V gene end was trimmed by 0 bases and the J gene end by 1 base; junction bases not matched to a gene: 10. The authors' processing: It was from reference gene primer amplification that nucleated cell counts were estimated. Only in-frame clones appear in the TCRdb table, and some are missing; sequencing was by immunoSEQ multiplex PCR. V, J and clone size reflect that table, while D and trimming were determined from the DNA. The sample consists of about 250,000 clones, about four fifths of them appearing once. This receptor was obtained from a man aged 80 or over with acute or convalescent COVID-19. The sequenced sample was peripheral blood. The rearrangement uses TRBV10-2 and TRBJ2-3, with TRBD2 matching 10 bases. The CDR3 bases are TGCGCCAGCAGTGAGTCAAGGAGGGCTAGCGGGGGAGGCACAGATACGCAGTATTTT. It specifies CASSESRRASGGGTDTQYF.